The 8 T cell receptor beta chains below come from one sample, sequenced in a study of blood T cells in healthy people across ages. For the second PCR, which ran for about 6 to 11 cycles, a sample-barcoded 5' primer and a J-beta primer mix were used. MiXCR, run by TCRdb on the 5' RACE reads, gives a single entry per CDR3 protein. The profile shows 1.5 million or so distinct CDR3 sequences, 35% to 45% of them singletons. Source material: blood. These receptors originate from a woman between 18 and 29 years old in good health.

This chain uses TRBV9 with TRBJ1-2, with a weak D call TRBD1 (5 bases). V lost 6 bases and J 2 bases, leaving 14 bases between the germline ends. The CDR3 extends over 14 amino acids. From germline, CDR1 is SGDLS and CDR2 YYNGEE. CDR3 DNA: TGTGCCAGCAACCAATACGGGGGGAACTATGGCTACACCTTC. The encoded protein is CASNQYGGNYGYTF. Full variable domain (outside the CDR3, taken from reference TRBV9 and TRBJ1-2): DSGVTQTPKHLITATGQRVTLRCSPRSGDLSVYWYQQSLDQGLQFLIQYYNGEERAKGNILERFSAQQFPDLHSELNLSSLELGDSALYFCASNQYGGNYGYTFGSGTRLTVV.

This clonotype was recorded a few times. The chain couples TRBV25-1 to TRBJ2-1; D uncertain. CDR1 is MGHDK and CDR2 is SYGVNS in the germline V gene. The CDR3 length is 15 residues. V lost 3 bases to trimming and J lost 0 bases, with 9 bases between them. The CDR3 loop reads CASSDRRSSYNEQFF. The CDR3 nucleotides are TGTGCCAGCAGTGACCGACGGAGCTCCTACAATGAGCAGTTCTTC.

Only a few counts were recorded for this clonotype. The J gene is TRBJ1-4, the V gene TRBV4-3; the D gene is possibly TRBD1 (5 bases). The CDR3 length is 14 residues. V was trimmed by 4 bases and J by 3 bases, leaving 9 bases between them. Germline V gene sequence: CDR1 LGHNA, CDR2 YSLEER. As DNA, the CDR3 is TGCGCCAGCAGCCCCCGGGGGGCTAATGAAAAACTGTTTTTT. It yields the protein CASSPRGANEKLFF.

This clonotype occurred a few times. The chain joins TRBV4-2 to TRBJ2-3; a possible D gene is TRBD2 (5 bases). Between the trimmed V and J ends, which lost 3 bases and 9 bases, there was a span of 16 bases. Germline assignment: CDR1 LGHNA and CDR2 YNFKEQ. CDR3 length: 14 amino acids. CDR3 sequence: CASSQNPTGKTQYF. The CDR3 coding sequence is TGTGCCAGCAGCCAGAACCCGACGGGGAAGACGCAGTATTTT.

This clonotype was seen many times. This may come from a read error, since a much larger clone is one base off. The chain recombines TRBV12-3 or TRBV12-4 with TRBJ1-1; maybe TRBD1 (6 bases). CDR3 length: 13 residues. In nucleotides, the CDR3 is TGTGCCAGCAGCTTAGGGGGGATCACTGAAGCTTTCTTT. Residues: CASSLGGITEAFF.

This clonotype was detected a few times. An end of the junction does not agree with germline; a read error may underlie this. J is TRBJ2-3 and V is TRBV7-7; D may be TRBD1 (5 bases). CDR1 and CDR2 (germline): SSHAT, FNYEAQ (reference sequence). There are 15 residues in the CDR3. The CDR3 sequence: CASSLDRSGPDTQYF. The CDR3 DNA is TGTGCTAGCAGCCTCGACAGATCTGGTCCAGATACGCAGTATTTT. The entire variable domain, with the rest obtained from reference TRBV7-7 and TRBJ2-3, is as follows: GAGVSQSPRYKVTKRGQDVTLRCDPISSHATLYWYQQALGQGPEFLTYFNYEAQPDKSGLPSDRFSAERPEGSISTLTIQRTEQRDSAMYRCASSLDRSGPDTQYFGPGTRLTVL.

Ten or more counts support this clonotype. V usage is TRBV20-1 and J usage is TRBJ1-2, with D hard to call. Germline CDR1 is DFQATT and CDR2 is SNEGSKA (reference sequence). The CDR3 consists of 13 residues. Trimming shortened V by 0 bases and J by 2 bases, and 7 bases separated the two germline ends. Written as DNA, the CDR3 is TGCAGTGCTAGAGATTCGGAAAACTATGGCTACACCTTC. It specifies CSARDSENYGYTF.

This clonotype was found a few times. The chain combines TRBV29-1 with TRBJ1-1, with D perhaps matching TRBD1 (5 bases). Germline lookup yields CDR1 SQVTM and CDR2 ANQGSEA. V was cut by 8 bases and J by 0 bases, with 13 bases left in between. CDR3 length: 13 residues. The CDR3 loop reads CSPTTVMNTEAFF. The DNA for the CDR3 is TGCAGCCCGACGACAGTCATGAACACTGAAGCTTTCTTT.